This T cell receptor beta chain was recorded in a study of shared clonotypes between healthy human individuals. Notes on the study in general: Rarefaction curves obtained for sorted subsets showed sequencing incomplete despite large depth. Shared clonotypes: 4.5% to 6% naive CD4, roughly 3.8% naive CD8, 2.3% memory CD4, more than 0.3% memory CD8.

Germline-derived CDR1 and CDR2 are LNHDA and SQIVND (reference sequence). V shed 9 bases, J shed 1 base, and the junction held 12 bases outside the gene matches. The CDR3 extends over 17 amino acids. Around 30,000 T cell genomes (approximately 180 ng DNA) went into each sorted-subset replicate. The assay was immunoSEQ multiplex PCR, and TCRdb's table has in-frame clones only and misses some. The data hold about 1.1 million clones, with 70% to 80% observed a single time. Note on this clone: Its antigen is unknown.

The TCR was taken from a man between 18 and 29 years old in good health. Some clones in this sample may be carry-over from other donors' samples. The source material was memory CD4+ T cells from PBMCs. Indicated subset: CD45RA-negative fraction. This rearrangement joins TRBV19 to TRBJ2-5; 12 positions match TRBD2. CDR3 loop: CASRDSGTSGFQETQYF. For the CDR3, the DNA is TGTGCCAGCCGAGATTCCGGGACTAGCGGGTTCCAAGAGACCCAGTACTTC.